These T cell receptor beta chains were read from a single sample in a study of T cell responses to AZD1222 COVID-19 vaccine. Using immunoSEQ multiplex PCR, the repertoire was profiled, and TCRdb retains in-frame clones only, with some absent. The sample has 65,000 to 100,000 clones; around nine tenths are singletons. The source was peripheral blood, collected 28 days after the second AZD1222 dose. The receptors shown here come from an adult who received the AZD1222 COVID-19 vaccine. The CDR3 runs from the conserved cysteine through the conserved F or W. Fields, in order: D gene, V gene, J gene, clone size, CDR3 DNA, CDR3 protein. The D gene is left open where the match is weak. Clone size is not always given. Where it is, it says once, few, many or a class for expanded clones.

>.|TRBV9|TRBJ2-1|.
TGTGCCAGCAGCGATCCCCCTCTTAACAATGAGCAGTTCTTC
CASSDPPLNNEQFF
>.|TRBV30|TRBJ1-1|.
TGTGCCTGGAGTGTAGGCAGATTGAACACTGAAGCTTTCTTT
CAWSVGRLNTEAFF
>TRBD1|TRBV27|TRBJ1-2|.
TGTGCCAGCAGGAGACCCGGGACAGGGACTACATCCTATGGCTACACCTTC
CASRRPGTGTTSYGYTF
>.|TRBV14|TRBJ1-1|.
TGTGCCAGCAGCTTCATAATGAACACTGAAGCTTTCTTT
CASSFIMNTEAFF
>TRBD2|TRBV4-3|TRBJ2-7|.
TGCGCCAGCAGCCAAGGGGTAGCGGGCGGGAGGGCCTCCTACGAGCAGTACTTC
CASSQGVAGGRASYEQYF
>.|TRBV3-1/TRBV3-2|TRBJ1-1|.
TGTGCCAGCAGCCAAAACACTGAAGCTTTCTTT
CASSQNTEAFF
>.|TRBV7-4|TRBJ1-5|few
TGTGCCAGCAGCCTCCCCGGCAATCAGCCCCAGCATTTT
CASSLPGNQPQHF
>.|TRBV5-1|TRBJ2-7|.
TGCGCCAGCCGGCTGGACATACGCTCCTACGAGCAGTACTTC
CASRLDIRSYEQYF
>TRBD2|TRBV7-9|TRBJ2-1|.
TGTGCCAGCAGCTTAGCGACCCTAACTAGCGGGTTTTACAATGAGCAGTTCTTC
CASSLATLTSGFYNEQFF
>TRBD2|TRBV4-1|TRBJ2-1|once
TGCGCCAGCAGCCAACTTCCCGGGACTAGCGGTTTTAATGAGCAGTTCTTC
CASSQLPGTSGFNEQFF
>.|TRBV5-1|TRBJ1-2|.
TGCGCCAGCAGCTTCAGCGGTGGATCCTATGGCTACACCTTC
CASSFSGGSYGYTF
>.|TRBV3-1/TRBV3-2|TRBJ1-4|once
TGTGCCAGCAGCCAAGCGGCCCCCCGGGAAAAACTGTTTTTT
CASSQAAPREKLFF
>TRBD2|TRBV6-5|TRBJ2-1|.
TGTGCCAGCGGATGGACTAGCGGGAGGTCCAATGAGCAGTTCTTC
CASGWTSGRSNEQFF
>.|TRBV5-1|TRBJ1-2|.
TGCGCCAGCAGCTTGGTTAGGAAGTATGGCTACACCTTC
CASSLVRKYGYTF
>.|TRBV9|TRBJ2-7|.
TGTGCCAGCAGCGTAGGACCGGCCGCTCCCTACGAGCAGTACTTC
CASSVGPAAPYEQYF
>TRBD2|TRBV14|TRBJ2-5|.
TGTGCCAGCAGCCAAGGACTAGCGGGAACCAAAAGCCTCCAAGAGACCCAGTACTTC
CASSQGLAGTKSLQETQYF
>TRBD1|TRBV7-7|TRBJ2-5|.
TGTGCTAGCAGCGCGACAGGGCCACAAGAGACCCAGTACTTC
CASSATGPQETQYF
>TRBD2|TRBV10-1|TRBJ2-5|.
TGCGCCAGCAGTGAGGGGGTCAGGGAGGGGACCCAGTACTTC
CASSEGVREGTQYF
>.|TRBV12-5|TRBJ1-1|once
TGTGCTAGTGGTTTGGATTGGGGGGGTGAAGCTTTCTTT
CASGLDWGGEAFF
>.|TRBV11-2|TRBJ1-3|.
TGTGCCAGCAGCTCTGTATCCTCTGGAAACACCATATATTTT
CASSSVSSGNTIYF
>TRBD1|TRBV4-2|TRBJ1-1|.
TGTGCCAGCAGCGCGGGACAGGGTTTCACTGAAGCTTTCTTT
CASSAGQGFTEAFF
>TRBD1|TRBV5-1|TRBJ1-2|.
TGCGCCAGCAGACTCGGGACAGAGTTGGATGGCTACACCTTC
CASRLGTELDGYTF
>.|TRBV19|TRBJ2-1|.
TGTGCCAGTAGGTTATGGAATGAGCAGTTCTTC
CASRLWNEQFF
>TRBD2|TRBV10-3|TRBJ2-7|.
TGTGCCATCAGTGAAAGGGCTAGCGGGAGCTACGAGCAGTACTTC
CAISERASGSYEQYF
>.|TRBV9|TRBJ1-2|.
TGTGCCAGCAGCGTAGGAGACGTCTATGGCTACACCTTC
CASSVGDVYGYTF
>TRBD1|TRBV29-1|TRBJ2-7|.
TGCAGCGTTACCGGACAGGGGGCCTACGAGCAGTACTTC
CSVTGQGAYEQYF
>TRBD1|TRBV29-1|TRBJ2-3|.
TGCAGCGTTGAAAACAGGGGGCGAAGCACAGATACGCAGTATTTT
CSVENRGRSTDTQYF
>TRBD2|TRBV6-2/TRBV6-3|TRBJ2-7|.
TGTGCCAGCAGTTACCCCCCTCCTAGCGGGACGAGCTCCTACGAGCAGTACTTC
CASSYPPPSGTSSYEQYF
>TRBD2|TRBV15|TRBJ2-7|.
TGTGCCACCAGCGGAATAGCGGGAGCACCCTACGAGCAGTACTTC
CATSGIAGAPYEQYF
>TRBD1|TRBV18|TRBJ2-6|.
TGTGCCAGCTCACCTTCAGGGGGCAATTCTGGGGCCAACGTCCTGACTTTC
CASSPSGGNSGANVLTF
>.|TRBV14|TRBJ2-1|.
TGTGCCAGCAGCCAGGACCCAGGGGGGTTGGGACTCTACAATGAGCAGTTCTTC
CASSQDPGGLGLYNEQFF
>.|TRBV2|TRBJ1-2|.
TGTGCCAGCAGTGACGCTGCACTGTATGGCTACACCTTC
CASSDAALYGYTF
>.|TRBV3-1/TRBV3-2|TRBJ2-7|.
TGTGCCAGCAGCCAAGCGCACGGGGCACTCGAGCAGTACTTC
CASSQAHGALEQYF
>.|TRBV19|TRBJ1-1|.
TGTGCCAGTAGTATAGATCGGGGAACTGAAGCTTTCTTT
CASSIDRGTEAFF
>TRBD1|TRBV11-3|TRBJ2-7|.
TGTGCCAGCAGCTTAAGCGGGACAGGGTACTACGAGCAGTACTTC
CASSLSGTGYYEQYF
>.|TRBV4-3|TRBJ2-1|.
TGCGCCAGCAGCCAAGATCTAGGGGGGGGGTACAATGAGCAGTTCTTC
CASSQDLGGGYNEQFF
>.|TRBV11-2|TRBJ1-1|.
TGTGCCAGCAGCTTAGAGAGTCTGGGTGAAGCTTTCTTT
CASSLESLGEAFF
>.|TRBV6-5|TRBJ1-5|few
TGTGCCAGCAGCCCGTTCGATCATAATCAGCCCCAGCATTTT
CASSPFDHNQPQHF
>.|TRBV28|TRBJ2-2|.
TGTGCCTCATCACCGGGCCTGGTGACCGGGGAGCTGTTTTTT
CASSPGLVTGELFF
>.|TRBV6-1|TRBJ1-1|.
TGTGCCAGCAGTGAAAATCCCGCGGGGCCGGCTTTCTTT
CASSENPAGPAFF
>.|TRBV16|TRBJ2-7|.
TGTGCCAGCAGCCAATACTTCACAAACCCCACCTACGAGCAGTACTTC
CASSQYFTNPTYEQYF
>TRBD2|TRBV6-1|TRBJ2-3|few
TGTGCCAGCAGTGAAGCGCCTAGCGGGAGGGGTGATACGCAGTATTTT
CASSEAPSGRGDTQYF
>TRBD1|TRBV11-2|TRBJ2-5|.
TGTGCCAGCAGCTTAGATCCGCGAAGGCGGGACAGGGCTGGACGGACGGCCCAGTACTTC
CASSLDPRRRDRAGRTAQYF
>TRBD1|TRBV6-6|TRBJ1-4|.
TGTGCCAGCAGGTTACAGGGGGCGCGTGTTAATGAAAAACTGTTTTTT
CASRLQGARVNEKLFF
>.|TRBV28|TRBJ1-1|.
TGTGCCAGCACCCATATCATGGTCATGAACACTGAAGCTTTCTTT
CASTHIMVMNTEAFF
>TRBD1|TRBV3-1/TRBV3-2|TRBJ2-7|.
TGTGCCAGCAGCCCCTGGACAGGGAGCTCCTACGAGCAGTACTTC
CASSPWTGSSYEQYF
>.|TRBV11-2|TRBJ2-1|.
TGTGCCAGCAGCTTAGACAGGACCTACAATGAGCAGTTCTTC
CASSLDRTYNEQFF